The 24 T cell receptor beta chains presented below share a single source sample, sequenced in a study of Graves' ophthalmopathy and Graves' hyperthyroidism. As the template, RNA transcripts were used to amplify TCR beta CDR3 regions. A first-round RT-PCR used HTBI primers, followed by a second-round multiplex PCR. TCRdb reprocessed the multiplex PCR reads via MiXCR and lists one record per CDR3 protein. The sample lists 900,000 to 1,200,000 distinct CDR3 sequences; about 38% were seen once. The sample comprised peripheral blood or thyroid tissue (not recorded which). The receptor set was obtained from an adult man with Graves' hyperthyroidism.

A remark on this clonotype: Just one base apart from a much larger clone, this may be a read error. The chain uses TRBV20-1 and TRBJ2-2; the match to TRBD2 covers 10 bases. Germline-derived CDR1 and CDR2 are DFQATT and SNEGSKA (reference sequence). Trimming took 1 base from V and 9 from J; bases not matched to a gene: 5. The CDR3 has 14 residues. CDR3 bases: TGCAGTGCTAGAGTAGCGGGAGGTAACAGGGAGCTGTTTTTT. It yields the protein CSARVAGGNRELFF.

The rearrangement joins TRBV11-2 to TRBJ2-7; 11 nucleotides align to TRBD2. CDR3 length: 15 amino acids. Looked up from germline, CDR1 is SGHAT and CDR2 is FQNNGV. V trimming: 6 bases; J trimming: 5 bases; junction bases outside the gene matches: 9. CDR3 region: CASSGKTSGIDEQYF. The DNA of the CDR3 is TGTGCCAGCAGTGGAAAGACTAGCGGGATAGACGAGCAGTACTTC.

This clonotype was observed at least ten times. The DNA for the CDR3 is TGTGCCAGCATTGGGACACTAAGCAATCAGCCCCAGCATTTT. Protein product: CASIGTLSNQPQHF. The chain combines TRBV6-2 or TRBV6-3 with TRBJ1-5; tentative D call: TRBD1 (6 bases). CDR1 and CDR2 (germline): MNHEY, SVGEGT. Trimming took 7 bases from V and 1 from J, leaving 11 bases between them. There are 14 residues in the CDR3.

This chain uses TRBV6-5 with TRBJ2-7, with D maybe TRBD1 (6 bases). Looked up from germline, CDR1 is MNHEY and CDR2 is SVGAGI. V lost 0 bases to trimming and J lost 7 bases, with 7 bases between them. The CDR3 is 12 residues long. CDR3: CASSYSGTEQYF. The CDR3 DNA sequence: TGTGCCAGCAGTTACTCGGGGACAGAGCAGTACTTC.

In its sample, this clonotype was seen a few times. V gene TRBV7-9 combines with J gene TRBJ2-3, with D unclear. CDR3 size: 10 residues. Germline-derived CDR1 and CDR2 are SEHNR and FQNEAQ (reference sequence). V was shortened by 5 bases and J by 5 bases, with 2 bases between the two germline ends. CDR3 nucleotides: TGTGCCAGCAGCGGAGATACGCAGTATTTT. This translates into CASSGDTQYF.

This clonotype was recorded many times. This chain connects TRBV7-9 to TRBJ2-7; D is possibly TRBD2 (5 bases). Looked up from germline, CDR1 is SEHNR and CDR2 is FQNEAQ (reference sequence). The CDR3 is made up of 15 amino acids. Trimming took off 5 bases at V and 6 bases at J, with 20 bases between the two ends. The CDR3 DNA follows: TGTGCCAGCAGCATTAGTAACGAACAAACTAGCGAGCAGTACTTC. Translated: CASSISNEQTSEQYF.

This clonotype occurred many times. The chain links TRBV12-3 or TRBV12-4 to TRBJ1-1, with unresolved D. Trimming removed 6 bases at V and 10 bases at J, with 15 bases between. The CDR3 totals 12 residues. The CDR3 bases are TGTGCCAGCAGCTTAACCGCTCTTGGAGCTTTCTTT. It is translated as CASSLTALGAFF.

The V and J genes are TRBV28 and TRBJ1-1, with D perhaps TRBD1 (6 bases). The CDR3 runs to 14 residues. The ends were cut back, 4 bases at V and 1 base at J, with 10 bases in the middle. CDR1 and CDR2 from the germline V gene are MDHEN and SYDVKM. The CDR3 region has the DNA TGTGCCAGCAGTTACAGGGATGGGAACACTGAAGCTTTCTTT. This gives the protein CASSYRDGNTEAFF.

The chain couples TRBV7-2 to TRBJ1-2; TRBD1 matches at 8 bases. There are 14 residues in the CDR3. CDR1 is SGHTA and CDR2 is FQGNSA in the germline V gene. Trimming removed 1 base from V and 7 bases from J; junction bases left unmatched: 5. Written as DNA, the CDR3 is TGTGCCAGCAGCTTAGGCAGGGGGCGGGCTGGCTACACCTTC. Translated, it gives CASSLGRGRAGYTF.

The CDR3: CSLVGASTDTQYF. The DNA of the CDR3 is TGCAGCCTAGTGGGGGCGAGCACAGATACGCAGTATTTT. The rearrangement joins TRBV29-1 to TRBJ2-3, with D perhaps matching TRBD1 (6 bases). CDR3 length equals 13 residues. Germline CDR1 reads SQVTM; CDR2 reads ANQGSEA. Trimming took off 8 bases at V and 0 bases at J, with 12 bases between the two ends.

V and J are TRBV2 and TRBJ2-7; weak D call: TRBD2 (6 bases). V was clipped by 1 base and J by 6 bases, with 10 bases between them. The CDR3 totals 13 residues. Germline lookup yields CDR1 SNHLY and CDR2 FYNNEI. The CDR3 spells CASSEGGGTEQYF. In nucleotides, the CDR3 is TGTGCCAGCAGTGAAGGGGGCGGGACCGAGCAGTACTTC.

This clonotype was detected only once. This chain joins TRBV20-1 and TRBJ1-5; 7 bases agree with TRBD1. The CDR3 consists of 14 residues. V gave up 0 bases and J gave up 5 bases; unmatched junction bases: 4. The germline gives CDR1 DFQATT, CDR2 SNEGSKA (reference sequence). CDR3 loop: CSARDDRADQPQHF. The CDR3 DNA reads TGCAGTGCTAGAGATGACAGGGCGGATCAGCCCCAGCATTTT.

This clonotype was seen only a few times. The chain couples TRBV5-4 to TRBJ1-2; the D is unclear. The germline V and J ends were trimmed by 1 base and 4 bases, with 8 bases remaining between them. This CDR3 is built from 13 residues. Germline lookup yields CDR1 SGHNT and CDR2 YYREEE (reference sequence). This chain's CDR3 is CASSLRWSYGYTF. As DNA, the CDR3 is TGTGCCAGCAGCTTGCGGTGGAGCTATGGCTACACCTTC.

This clonotype appeared a few times. This sequence joins TRBV6-5 and TRBJ1-5; D is unclear. The V end was cut by 2 bases, the J end by 3 bases, with 11 bases between. The germline gives CDR1 MNHEY, CDR2 SVGAGI. This CDR3 is 15 amino acids long. The chain's CDR3 is CASSYGPSANQPQHF. The CDR3 DNA reads TGTGCCAGCAGTTACGGCCCCTCCGCCAATCAGCCCCAGCATTTT.

The CDR3 coding sequence is TGTGCCAGTCTACCGGGACAGGGGGCCGAGCAGTACTTC. Protein product: CASLPGQGAEQYF. The chain links TRBV19 to TRBJ2-7; 12 positions match TRBD1. V lost 8 bases to trimming and J lost 6 bases; unmatched junction nucleotides: 5. Germline V gene lookup returns CDR1 LNHDA and CDR2 SQIVND (reference sequence). This CDR3 has 13 amino acids.

Ten or more counts support this clonotype. For the CDR3, the DNA is TGTGCCAGCAGCTCGCGGCCTCGAGGCCATGAGACCCAGTACTTC. The encoded protein is CASSSRPRGHETQYF. The chain links TRBV7-9 to TRBJ2-5; no clear D gene. Trimming cost V 4 bases and J 5 bases, with 17 bases left between them. The CDR3 covers 15 residues. Per the germline V gene, CDR1 is SEHNR and CDR2 is FQNEAQ (reference sequence). The full variable domain, in which reference TRBV7-9 and TRBJ2-5 provide the parts outside the CDR3, is DTGVSQNPRHKITKRGQNVTFRCDPISEHNRLYWYRQTLGQGPEFLTYFQNEAQLEKSRLLSDRFSAERPKGSFSTLEIQRTEQGDSAMYLCASSSRPRGHETQYFGPGTRLLVL.

This clonotype was found a few times. Since the CDR3 does not end with the conserved phenylalanine or tryptophan, this likely comes from a read error. CDR3 loop: CASSVGQGAANTEAFL. The CDR3 bases are TGTGCCAGCAGCGTAGGTCAGGGGGCAGCGAACACTGAAGCTTTCCTT. V is TRBV9 and J is TRBJ1-1; 8 bases are shared with TRBD1. V shed 0 bases and J 1 base; nucleotides not matched to a gene: 5. This CDR3 has 16 residues. Germline loops: CDR1 SGDLS, CDR2 YYNGEE.

In its sample, this clonotype was seen many times. This chain connects TRBV7-2 to TRBJ2-7; no reliable D call. Germline V gene lookup returns CDR1 SGHTA and CDR2 FQGNSA. Trimming took 6 bases from V and 6 from J, leaving 12 bases between them. This CDR3 spans 12 amino acids. For the CDR3, the DNA is TGTGCCAGCAGTTCGAGGACGTCCGAGCAGTACTTC. It encodes CASSSRTSEQYF.

This clonotype turned up a few times. The V call is TRBV6-5, the J call TRBJ2-6; D not certain. The CDR3 length is 18 residues. The V gene's germline CDR1 is MNHEY and CDR2 SVGAGI. Trimming cost V 2 bases and J 0 bases, with 14 bases left between them. The CDR3 DNA follows: TGTGCCAGCAGTTACCCGTCCCGCGGCCGCTCTGGGGCCAACGTCCTGACTTTC. Translation gives CASSYPSRGRSGANVLTF.

The chain couples TRBV12-3 or TRBV12-4 to TRBJ2-2; no definite D call. Trimming left V 6 bases short and J 7 bases short, with 15 bases between. The CDR3 is 14 residues long. CDR3 sequence (DNA): TGTGCCAGCAGAAATTCCGACGGTGGCGGGGAGCTGTTTTTT. Its translation is CASRNSDGGGELFF.

The chain couples TRBV29-1 to TRBJ1-4; 9 positions agree with TRBD1. Germline V gene lookup returns CDR1 SQVTM and CDR2 ANQGSEA. Trimming at V came to 4 bases and at J to 6 bases, leaving 12 bases not matched to a gene. This CDR3 contains 16 residues. This CDR3 reads CSVANALGTGYEKLFF. The CDR3 DNA reads as TGCAGCGTTGCCAACGCCCTAGGGACAGGGTATGAAAAACTGTTTTTT.

The V call is TRBV14, the J call TRBJ1-2; unclear D gene. V was clipped by 0 bases and J by 2 bases, with 13 bases between them. Germline V gives CDR1 SGHDN, CDR2 FVKESK. The CDR3 contains 16 residues. CDR3 coding DNA: TGTGCCAGCAGCCAAGATTGCGTGAGAAGGAACTATGGCTACACCTTC. Protein: CASSQDCVRRNYGYTF.

The chain recombines TRBV20-1 with TRBJ2-5, with D perhaps matching TRBD2 (6 bases). Trimming pared 1 base from V and 2 bases from J, leaving 17 bases between. The germline V gene encodes CDR1 DFQATT and CDR2 SNEGSKA (reference sequence). CDR3 size: 16 residues. The CDR3 region has the DNA TGCAGTGCTAGAGTGGCGGGACGGGCGATTCAAGAGACCCAGTACTTC. This translates into CSARVAGRAIQETQYF.

Details on this clonotype: A much bigger clone sits one base away, suggesting this may be a read error. The chain recombines TRBV12-3 or TRBV12-4 with TRBJ2-7; 12 bases align to TRBD2. The ends lost 7 bases at V and 5 bases at J; junction bases unmatched: 9. The CDR3 is 15 amino acids. CDR3 sequence reads: CASKKTSGRRNEQYF. The DNA for the CDR3 is TGTGCCAGCAAAAAAACTAGCGGGAGGCGGAACGAGCAGTACTTC.